This paragraph covers one T cell receptor beta chain sequence. The germline gene is not matched at one end of the junction; a read error may be the cause. These data come from a study of blood T cell repertoires in COVID-19. In the original analysis: Amplified reference gene primers provided the basis for estimating nucleated cell counts. Generated by immunoSEQ multiplex PCR, the TCRdb table keeps only in-frame clones and is missing some. That table gives V, J and clone size, and the DNA gave D and trimming. The sample contains over 200,000 clones, 84% of which appear only once. CDR1 is ENHRY and CDR2 is SYGVKD in the germline V gene. The CDR3 runs to 14 residues.

The chain carries TRBV10-3 and TRBJ1-2; 7 bases are a match to TRBD1. This clonotype originated in a man aged 60-69 years who had recovered from COVID-19. The material sequenced was PBMCs or T cells enriched from blood (not recorded which). DNA for the CDR3: TGTGCCGTCAGTGGGCAGGGGGATAACTATGGCTACACCTTC. Translation: CAVSGQGDNYGYTF.